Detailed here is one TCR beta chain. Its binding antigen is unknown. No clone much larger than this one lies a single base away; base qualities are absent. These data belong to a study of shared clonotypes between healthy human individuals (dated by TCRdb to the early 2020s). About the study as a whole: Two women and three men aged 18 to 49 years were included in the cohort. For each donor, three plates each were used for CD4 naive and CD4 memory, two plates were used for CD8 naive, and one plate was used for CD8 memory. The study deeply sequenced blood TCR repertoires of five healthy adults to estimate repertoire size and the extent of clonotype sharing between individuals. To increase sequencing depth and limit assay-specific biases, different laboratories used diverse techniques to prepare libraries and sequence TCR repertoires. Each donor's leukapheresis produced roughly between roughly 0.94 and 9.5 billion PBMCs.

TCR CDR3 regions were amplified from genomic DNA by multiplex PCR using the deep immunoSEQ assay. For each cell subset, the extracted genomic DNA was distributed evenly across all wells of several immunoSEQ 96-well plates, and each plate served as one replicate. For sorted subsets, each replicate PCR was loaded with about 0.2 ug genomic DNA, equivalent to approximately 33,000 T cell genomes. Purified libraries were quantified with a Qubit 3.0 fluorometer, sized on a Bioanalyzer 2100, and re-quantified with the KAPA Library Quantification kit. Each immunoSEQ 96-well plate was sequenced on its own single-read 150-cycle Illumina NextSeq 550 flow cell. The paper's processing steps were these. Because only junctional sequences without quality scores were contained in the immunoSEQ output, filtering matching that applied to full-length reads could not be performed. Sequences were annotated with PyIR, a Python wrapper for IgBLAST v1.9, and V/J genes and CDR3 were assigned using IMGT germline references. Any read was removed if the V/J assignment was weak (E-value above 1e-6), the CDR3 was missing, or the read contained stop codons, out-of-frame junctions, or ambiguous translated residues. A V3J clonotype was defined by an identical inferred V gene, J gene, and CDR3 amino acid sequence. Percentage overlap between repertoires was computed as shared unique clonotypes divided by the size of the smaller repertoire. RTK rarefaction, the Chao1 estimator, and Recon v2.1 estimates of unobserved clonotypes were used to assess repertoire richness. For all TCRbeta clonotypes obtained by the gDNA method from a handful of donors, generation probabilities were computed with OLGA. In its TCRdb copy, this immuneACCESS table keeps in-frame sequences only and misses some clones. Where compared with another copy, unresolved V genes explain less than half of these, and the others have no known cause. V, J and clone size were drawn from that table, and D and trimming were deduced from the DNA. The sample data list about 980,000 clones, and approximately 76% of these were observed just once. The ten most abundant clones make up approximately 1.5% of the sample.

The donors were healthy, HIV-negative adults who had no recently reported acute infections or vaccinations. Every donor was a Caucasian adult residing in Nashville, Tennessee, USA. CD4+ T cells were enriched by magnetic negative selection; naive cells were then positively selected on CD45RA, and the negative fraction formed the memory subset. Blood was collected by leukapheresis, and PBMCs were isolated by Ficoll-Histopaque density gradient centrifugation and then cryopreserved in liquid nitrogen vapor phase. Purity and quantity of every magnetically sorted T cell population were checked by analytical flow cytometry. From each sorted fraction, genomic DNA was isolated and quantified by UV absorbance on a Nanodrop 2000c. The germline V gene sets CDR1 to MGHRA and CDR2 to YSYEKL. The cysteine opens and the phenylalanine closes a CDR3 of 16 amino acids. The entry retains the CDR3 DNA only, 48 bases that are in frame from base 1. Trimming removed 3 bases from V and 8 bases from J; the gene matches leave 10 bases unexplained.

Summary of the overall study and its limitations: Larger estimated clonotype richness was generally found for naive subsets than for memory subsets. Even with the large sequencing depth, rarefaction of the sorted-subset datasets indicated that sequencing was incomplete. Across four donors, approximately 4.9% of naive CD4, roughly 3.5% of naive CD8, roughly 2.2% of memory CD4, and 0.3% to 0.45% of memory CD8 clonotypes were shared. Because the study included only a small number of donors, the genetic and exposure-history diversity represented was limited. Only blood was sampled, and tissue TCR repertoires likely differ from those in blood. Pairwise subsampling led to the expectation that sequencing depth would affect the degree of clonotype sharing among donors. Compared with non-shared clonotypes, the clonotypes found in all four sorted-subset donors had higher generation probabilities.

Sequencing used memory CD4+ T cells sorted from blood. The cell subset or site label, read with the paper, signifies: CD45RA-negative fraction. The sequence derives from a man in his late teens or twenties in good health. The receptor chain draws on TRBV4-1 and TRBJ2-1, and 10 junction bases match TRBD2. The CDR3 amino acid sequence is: CASSHLSSGSLDEQFF. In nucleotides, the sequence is TGCGCCAGCAGCCATTTGTCTAGCGGGAGTTTGGATGAGCAGTTCTTC.